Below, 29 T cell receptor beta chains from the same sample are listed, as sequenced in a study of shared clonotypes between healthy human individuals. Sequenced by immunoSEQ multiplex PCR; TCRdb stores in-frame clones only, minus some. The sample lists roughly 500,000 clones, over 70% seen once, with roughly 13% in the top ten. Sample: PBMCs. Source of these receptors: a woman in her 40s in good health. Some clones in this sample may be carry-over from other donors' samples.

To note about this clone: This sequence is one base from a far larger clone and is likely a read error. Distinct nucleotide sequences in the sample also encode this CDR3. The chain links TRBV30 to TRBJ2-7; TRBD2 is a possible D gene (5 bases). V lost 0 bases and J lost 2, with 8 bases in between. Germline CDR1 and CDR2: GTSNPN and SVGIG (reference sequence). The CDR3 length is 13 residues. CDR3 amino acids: CAWSVPEAYEQYF. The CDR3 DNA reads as TGTGCCTGGAGTGTACCGGAGGCCTACGAGCAGTACTTC.

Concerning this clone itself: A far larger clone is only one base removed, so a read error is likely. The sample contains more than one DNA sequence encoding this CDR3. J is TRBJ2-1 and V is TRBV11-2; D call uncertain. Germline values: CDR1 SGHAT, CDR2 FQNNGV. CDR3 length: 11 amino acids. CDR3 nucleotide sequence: TGTGCTAGCAGCCAATTCAATGAGCAGTTCTTC. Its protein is CASSQFNEQFF.

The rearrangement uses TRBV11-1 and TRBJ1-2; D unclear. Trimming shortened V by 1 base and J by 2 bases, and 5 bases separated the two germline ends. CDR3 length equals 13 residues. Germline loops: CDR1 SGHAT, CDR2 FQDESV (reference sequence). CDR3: CASSLDGNYGYTF. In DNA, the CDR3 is TGTGCCAGCAGCTTAGACGGAAACTATGGCTACACCTTC.

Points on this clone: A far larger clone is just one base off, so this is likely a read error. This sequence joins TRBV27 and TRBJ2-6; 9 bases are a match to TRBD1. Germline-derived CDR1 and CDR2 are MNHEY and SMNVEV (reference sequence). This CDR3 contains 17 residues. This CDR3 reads CASSHGTGLTGANVPTF. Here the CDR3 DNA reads TGTGCCAGCAGTCACGGGACAGGGCTGACCGGGGCCAACGTCCCGACTTTC.

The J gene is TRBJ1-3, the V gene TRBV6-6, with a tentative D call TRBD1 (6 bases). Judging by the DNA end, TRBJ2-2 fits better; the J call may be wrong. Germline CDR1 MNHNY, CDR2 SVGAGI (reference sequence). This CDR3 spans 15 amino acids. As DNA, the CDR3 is TGTGCCAGCAGGCCACAGGGTTCGGGTACCGGGGAGCTGTTTTTT. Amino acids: CASRPQGSGTGELFF.

The CDR3 region is CASRPRRADEQFF. The CDR3 DNA follows: TGTGCCAGCAGGCCGCGGAGGGCGGATGAGCAGTTCTTC. This sequence joins TRBV28 and TRBJ2-1; a possible D gene is TRBD2 (6 bases). The germline V gene has CDR1 MDHEN and CDR2 SYDVKM. The CDR3 is made up of 13 amino acids. V was clipped by 6 bases and J by 8 bases, with 14 bases between them.

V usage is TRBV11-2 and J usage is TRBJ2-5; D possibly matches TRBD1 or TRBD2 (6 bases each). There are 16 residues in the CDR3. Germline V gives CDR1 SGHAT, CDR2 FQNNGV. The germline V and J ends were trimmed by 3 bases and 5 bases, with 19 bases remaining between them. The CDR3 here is CASSFTPPGGGETQYF. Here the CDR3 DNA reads TGTGCCAGCAGCTTCACACCTCCCGGGGGCGGGGAGACCCAGTACTTC.

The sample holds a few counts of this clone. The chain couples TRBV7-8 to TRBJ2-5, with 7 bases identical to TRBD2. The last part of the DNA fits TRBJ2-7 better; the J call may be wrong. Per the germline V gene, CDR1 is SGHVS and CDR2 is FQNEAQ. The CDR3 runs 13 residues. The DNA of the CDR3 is TGTGCCAGCGGAGGACTAGGGTCCTACGAGCAGTACTTC. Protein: CASGGLGSYEQYF.

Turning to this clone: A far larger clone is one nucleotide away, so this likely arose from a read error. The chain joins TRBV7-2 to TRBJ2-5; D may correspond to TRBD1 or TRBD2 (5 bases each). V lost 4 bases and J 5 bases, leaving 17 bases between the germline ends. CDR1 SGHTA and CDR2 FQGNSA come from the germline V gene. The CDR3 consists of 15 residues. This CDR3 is CASSSRQCWGETQYF. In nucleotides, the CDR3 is TGTGCCAGCAGCTCAAGACAGTGTTGGGGGGAGACCCAGTACTTC.

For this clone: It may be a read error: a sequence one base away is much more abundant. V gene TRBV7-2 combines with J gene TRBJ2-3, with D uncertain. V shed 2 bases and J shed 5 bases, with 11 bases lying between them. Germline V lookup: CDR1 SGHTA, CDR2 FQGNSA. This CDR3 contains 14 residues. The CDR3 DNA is TGTGCCAGCAGCTTATCGCAGTATGGAGATACGCAGTATTTT. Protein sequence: CASSLSQYGDTQYF. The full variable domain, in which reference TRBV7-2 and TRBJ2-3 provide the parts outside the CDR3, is GAGVSQSPSNKVTEKGKDVELRCDPISGHTALYWYRQSLGQGLEFLIYFQGNSAPDKSGLPSDRFSAERTGGSVSTLTIQRTQQEDSAVYLCASSLSQYGDTQYFGPGTRLTVL.

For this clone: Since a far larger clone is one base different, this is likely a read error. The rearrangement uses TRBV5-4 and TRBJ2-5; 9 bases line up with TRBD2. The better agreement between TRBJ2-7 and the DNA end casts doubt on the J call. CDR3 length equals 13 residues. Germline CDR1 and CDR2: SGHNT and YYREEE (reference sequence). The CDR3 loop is CASSFSGSNEQYF. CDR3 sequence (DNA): TGTGCCAGCAGCTTTAGCGGGAGTAACGAGCAGTACTTC.

The CDR3 sequence: CASSFDAYEQYF. The CDR3, as DNA: TGCGCCAGCAGCTTTGACGCCTACGAGCAGTACTTC. J is TRBJ2-7 and V is TRBV5-1, with D hard to call. V was shortened by 2 bases and J by 2 bases, with 5 bases between the two germline ends. CDR1 SGHRS and CDR2 YFSETQ come from the germline V gene. The CDR3 is 12 amino acids.

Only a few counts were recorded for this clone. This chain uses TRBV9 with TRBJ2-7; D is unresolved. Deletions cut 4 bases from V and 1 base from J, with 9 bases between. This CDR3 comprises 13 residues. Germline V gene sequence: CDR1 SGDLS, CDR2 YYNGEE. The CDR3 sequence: CASSKTPSYEQYF. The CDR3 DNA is TGTGCCAGCAGCAAGACACCTTCCTACGAGCAGTACTTC.

The CDR3 region is CASSSSGAGSEKLFF. For the CDR3, the DNA is TGTGCCAGCAGTTCCTCCGGGGCAGGGAGTGAAAAACTGTTTTTT. The chain joins TRBV28 to TRBJ1-4, with a weak D call TRBD1 (5 bases). Between the trimmed V and J ends, which lost 4 bases and 7 bases, there was a span of 16 bases. Looked up from germline, CDR1 is MDHEN and CDR2 is SYDVKM. CDR3 length equals 15 residues.

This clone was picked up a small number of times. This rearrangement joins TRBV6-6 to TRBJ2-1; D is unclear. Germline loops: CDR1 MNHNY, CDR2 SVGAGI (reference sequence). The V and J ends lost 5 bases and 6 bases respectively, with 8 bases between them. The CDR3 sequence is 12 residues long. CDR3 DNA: TGTGCCAGCAGTCCAGTTAGCAATGAGCAGTTCTTC. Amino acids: CASSPVSNEQFF.

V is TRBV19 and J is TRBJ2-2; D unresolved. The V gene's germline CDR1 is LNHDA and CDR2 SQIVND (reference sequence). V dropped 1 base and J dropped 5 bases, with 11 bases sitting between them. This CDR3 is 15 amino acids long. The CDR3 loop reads CASSIVVGLTGELFF. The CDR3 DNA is TGTGCCAGTAGTATAGTCGTGGGATTAACCGGGGAGCTGTTTTTT.

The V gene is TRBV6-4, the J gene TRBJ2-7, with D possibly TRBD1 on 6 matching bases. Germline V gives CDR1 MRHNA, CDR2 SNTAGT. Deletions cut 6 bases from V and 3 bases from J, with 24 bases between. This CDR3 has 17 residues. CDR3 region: CASRTVPRDRRFYEQYF. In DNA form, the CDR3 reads TGTGCCAGCAGAACCGTTCCACGAGACAGGCGCTTCTACGAGCAGTACTTC.

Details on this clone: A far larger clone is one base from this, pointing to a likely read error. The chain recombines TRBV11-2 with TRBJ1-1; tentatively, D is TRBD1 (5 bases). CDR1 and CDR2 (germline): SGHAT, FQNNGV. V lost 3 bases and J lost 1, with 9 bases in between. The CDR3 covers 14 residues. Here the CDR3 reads CASSFSGTNTEAFF. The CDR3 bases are TGTGCCAGCAGCTTTTCCGGGACGAACACTGAAGCTTTCTTT.

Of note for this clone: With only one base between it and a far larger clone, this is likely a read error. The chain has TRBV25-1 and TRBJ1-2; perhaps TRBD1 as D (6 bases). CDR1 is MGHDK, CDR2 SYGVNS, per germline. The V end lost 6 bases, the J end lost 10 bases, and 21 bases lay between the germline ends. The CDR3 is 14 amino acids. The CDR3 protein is CASSPDRPWDAYTF. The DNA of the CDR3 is TGTGCCAGCAGCCCCGACAGGCCTTGGGATGCCTACACCTTC.

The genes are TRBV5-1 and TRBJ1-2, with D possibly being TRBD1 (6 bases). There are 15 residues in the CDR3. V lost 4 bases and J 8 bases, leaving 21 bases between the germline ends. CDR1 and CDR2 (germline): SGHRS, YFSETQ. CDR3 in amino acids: CASSALWGPKSGYTF. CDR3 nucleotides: TGCGCCAGCAGCGCCTTGTGGGGGCCCAAGAGCGGCTACACCTTC.

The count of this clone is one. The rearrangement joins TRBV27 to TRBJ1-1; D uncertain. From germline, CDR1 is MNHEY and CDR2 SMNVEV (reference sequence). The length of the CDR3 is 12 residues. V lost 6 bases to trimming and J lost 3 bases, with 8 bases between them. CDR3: CASRTRYTEAFF. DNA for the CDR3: TGTGCCAGCAGAACGAGGTACACTGAAGCTTTCTTT.

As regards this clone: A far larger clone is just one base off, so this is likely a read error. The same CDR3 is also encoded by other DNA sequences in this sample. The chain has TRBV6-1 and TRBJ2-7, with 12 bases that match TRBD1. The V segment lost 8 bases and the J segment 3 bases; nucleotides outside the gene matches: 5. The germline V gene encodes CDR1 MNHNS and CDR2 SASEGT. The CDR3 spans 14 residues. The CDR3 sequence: CASRRDRGLYEQYF. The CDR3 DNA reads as TGTGCCAGCCGCAGGGACAGGGGGCTCTACGAGCAGTACTTC.

The CDR3 nucleotides are TGTGCCAGCAGTCCTACAGGGGGCCACACCGGGGAGCTGTTTTTT. It codes for CASSPTGGHTGELFF. The rearrangement joins TRBV6-4 to TRBJ2-2; 9 bases are shared with TRBD1. The CDR3 consists of 15 residues. Germline V CDR1 and CDR2: MRHNA, SNTAGT. After removal of 5 bases from V and 3 bases from J, the junction contained 4 bases not matched to a gene.

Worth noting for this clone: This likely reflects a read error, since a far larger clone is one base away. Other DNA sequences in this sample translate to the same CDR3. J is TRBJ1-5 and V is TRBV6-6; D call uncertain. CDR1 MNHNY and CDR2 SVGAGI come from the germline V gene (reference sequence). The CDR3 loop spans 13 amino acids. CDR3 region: CASTAVSNQPQHF. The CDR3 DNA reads TGTGCCAGCACCGCCGTAAGCAATCAGCCACAGCATTTT.

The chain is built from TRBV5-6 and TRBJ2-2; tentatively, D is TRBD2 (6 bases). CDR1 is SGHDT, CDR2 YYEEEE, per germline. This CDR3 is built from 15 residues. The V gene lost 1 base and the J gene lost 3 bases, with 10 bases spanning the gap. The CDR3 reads CASSLFGGDTGELFF. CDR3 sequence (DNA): TGTGCCAGCAGCTTGTTCGGGGGTGACACCGGGGAGCTGTTTTTT.

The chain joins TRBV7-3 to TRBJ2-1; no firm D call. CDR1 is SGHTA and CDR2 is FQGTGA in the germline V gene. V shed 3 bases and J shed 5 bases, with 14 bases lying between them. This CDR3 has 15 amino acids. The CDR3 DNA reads TGTGCCAGCAGCTTCGGACCCAAGGGTCACAATGAGCAGTTCTTC. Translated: CASSFGPKGHNEQFF.

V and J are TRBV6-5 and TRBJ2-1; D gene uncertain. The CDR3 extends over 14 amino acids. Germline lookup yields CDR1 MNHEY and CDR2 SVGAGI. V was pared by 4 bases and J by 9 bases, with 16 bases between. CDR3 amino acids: CASSSLLSGSEQFF. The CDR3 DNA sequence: TGTGCCAGCAGTTCCCTTTTGTCGGGCAGTGAGCAGTTCTTC.

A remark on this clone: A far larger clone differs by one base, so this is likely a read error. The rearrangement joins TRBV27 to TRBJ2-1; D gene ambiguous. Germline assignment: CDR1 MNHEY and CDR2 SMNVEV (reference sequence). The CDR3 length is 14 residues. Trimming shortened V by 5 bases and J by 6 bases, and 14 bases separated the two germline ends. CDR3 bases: TGTGCCAGCAGTGCGCCCGCGACCCCCAATGAGCAGTTCTTC. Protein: CASSAPATPNEQFF.

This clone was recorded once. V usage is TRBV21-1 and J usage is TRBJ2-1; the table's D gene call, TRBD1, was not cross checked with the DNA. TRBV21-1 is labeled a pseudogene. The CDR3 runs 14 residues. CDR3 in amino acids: CASSKEGRGNEQFF. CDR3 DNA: TGTGCCAGCAGCAAAGAGGGCAGGGGGAATGAGCAGTTCTTC.